The 8 T cell receptor beta chains presented below share a single source sample, sequenced in a study of CD8 T cell repertoires and HIV-1 epitope variants. Data came from immunoSEQ multiplex PCR; TCRdb stores just in-frame clones and leaves some out. The table has approximately 5,000 clones, less than 70% seen once. No antigens are known for them. The sequenced material came from cultured CD8+ T cells derived from PBMCs. These receptor sequences come from a male donor with HIV.

A few counts support this clone. V and J are TRBV7-9 and TRBJ1-1; no definite D call. The CDR3 runs to 14 residues. Germline CDR1 and CDR2: SEHNR and FQNEAQ (reference sequence). V was clipped by 1 base and J by 5 bases, with 11 bases between them. The CDR3 reads CASSLESVLTEAFF. The CDR3 DNA reads as TGTGCCAGCAGCTTAGAGTCAGTTTTGACTGAAGCTTTCTTT.

The chain's CDR3 is CASSPYTSTNEKLFF. CDR3 sequence (DNA): TGTGCCAGCAGCCCCTACACTTCAACTAATGAAAAACTGTTTTTT. The V gene is TRBV6-5, the J gene TRBJ1-4, with D unclear. Germline-derived CDR1 and CDR2 are MNHEY and SVGAGI. This CDR3 contains 15 residues. Trimming shortened V by 6 bases and J by 0 bases, and 11 bases separated the two germline ends.

The chain has TRBV14 and TRBJ2-7, with 9 bases matching TRBD1. The CDR3 is 15 amino acids. Germline V gene lookup returns CDR1 SGHDN and CDR2 FVKESK. The trim removed 3 bases at V and 1 base at J, leaving 4 bases unmatched. The CDR3: CASSQRQGVSYEQYF. The CDR3, as DNA: TGTGCCAGCAGCCAGAGACAGGGGGTATCCTACGAGCAGTACTTC.

The chain uses TRBV5-1 and TRBJ2-1; D is perhaps TRBD2 (6 bases). V lost 0 bases, J lost 11 bases, and 12 bases lay in between. The CDR3 spans 13 residues. Germline CDR1 is SGHRS and CDR2 is YFSETQ. The CDR3 sequence: CASSLGEAIKQFF. In DNA, the CDR3 is TGCGCCAGCAGCTTGGGGGAGGCCATCAAGCAGTTCTTC. Looking up the rest from reference TRBV5-1 and TRBJ2-1 gives the full variable domain: KAGVTQTPRYLIKTRGQQVTLSCSPISGHRSVSWYQQTPGQGLQFLFEYFSETQRNKGNFPGRFSGRQFSNSRSEMNVSTLELGDSALYLCASSLGEAIKQFFGPGTRLTVL.

A single count supports this clone. The J gene is TRBJ1-2, the V gene TRBV28; weak D call: TRBD1 (5 bases). Germline V gene sequence: CDR1 MDHEN, CDR2 SYDVKM. The V end was cut by 6 bases, the J end by 3 bases, with 20 bases between. The CDR3 loop spans 16 amino acids. As DNA, the CDR3 is TGTGCCAGCAGCCTCCATCCGACAGATTATGACTATGGCTACACCTTC. Protein sequence: CASSLHPTDYDYGYTF.

This clone was counted only a few times. The chain combines TRBV6-5 with TRBJ2-7; no clear D gene. V was trimmed by 2 bases and J by 0 bases, leaving 5 bases between them. The CDR3 is 13 amino acids. From germline, CDR1 is MNHEY and CDR2 SVGAGI. DNA of the CDR3: TGTGCCAGCAGTTACGCTAGCTCCTACGAGCAGTACTTC. Amino acid sequence: CASSYASSYEQYF.

In nucleotides, the CDR3 is TGTGCCAGCAGCCACTCGCTAGACGAGGTTTGGAGGGCAGGGGGGGTTAGCTCCTACGAGCAGTACTTC. Encoded protein: CASSHSLDEVWRAGGVSSYEQYF. The chain combines TRBV4-2 with TRBJ2-7; D may be TRBD1 or TRBD2 (7 bases each). The V end lost 3 bases, the J end lost 0 bases, and 36 bases lay between the germline ends. This CDR3 is built from 23 residues. Germline values: CDR1 LGHNA, CDR2 YNFKEQ.

This sequence joins TRBV5-6 and TRBJ2-6, with 10 bases that match TRBD1. The CDR3 extends over 19 amino acids. Germline V gene sequence: CDR1 SGHDT, CDR2 YYEEEE. The trim removed 4 bases at V and 1 base at J, leaving 11 bases unmatched. CDR3 region: CASSGGWDRGFSGANVLTF. The CDR3 coding sequence is TGTGCCAGCAGCGGGGGCTGGGACAGGGGATTTTCTGGGGCCAACGTCCTGACTTTC. Full variable domain (outside the CDR3, taken from reference TRBV5-6 and TRBJ2-6): DAGVTQSPTHLIKTRGQQVTLRCSPKSGHDTVSWYQQALGQGPQFIFQYYEEEERQRGNFPDRFSGHQFPNYSSELNVNALLLGDSALYLCASSGGWDRGFSGANVLTFGAGSRLTVL.